The present T cell receptor beta chain was sequenced within a study of T cells in Graves' hyperthyroidism and ophthalmopathy. This CDR3 region has 12 residues. Trimming removed 3 bases from V and 7 bases from J, with 9 bases in between. The CDR3 regions of TCR beta were amplified from RNA transcripts. In the first-round RT-PCR of the TCR CDR3, the HTBI primer set was used. Using its own MiXCR run on the multiplex PCR reads, TCRdb lists one record per CDR3 protein. Here the sample spans 340,000 or so distinct CDR3 sequences, about 20% being singletons. This clonotype was counted at least ten times. Material: blood. V gene TRBV12-3 or TRBV12-4 combines with J gene TRBJ1-1; tentative D call: TRBD1 (6 bases). The TCR sequence derives from a woman in her 50s with Graves' hyperthyroidism. The CDR3 coding sequence is TGTGCCAGCAGTTTTGGACAGCTTGAAGCTTTCTTT. It yields the protein CASSFGQLEAFF.